Presented here are 31 T cell receptor beta chains from one specimen sequenced in a study of molecular identifiers for immune sequencing clone quantification. TCRdb passed the PCR reads through MiXCR, listing each CDR3 protein once. The sample includes some 100,000 distinct CDR3 sequences, around a third of them seen just once. The source material was naive CD8+ T cells from blood, with Jurkat cell RNA spiked in. Subset specified: FACS-sorted CD8+CD4-CCR7+CD45RA+ naive T cells. These receptors were obtained from a human donor in good health. Some libraries in this study had Jurkat cell RNA spiked in.

V usage is TRBV10-3 and J usage is TRBJ2-1; D remains ambiguous. The J call may be mistaken, given a closer DNA end match to TRBJ2-7. Per the germline V gene, CDR1 is ENHRY and CDR2 is SYGVKD. CDR3 length equals 12 residues. CDR3 sequence (DNA): TGTGCCATCAGTGAGTCGCTGTTGGAGCAGTACTTC. The encoded protein is CAISESLLEQYF.

This rearrangement joins TRBV19 to TRBJ2-7; TRBD2 matches at 7 bases. Losses at the gene ends were 10 bases for V and 4 bases for J; bases not matched to a gene: 4. The CDR3 spans 11 residues. CDR1 and CDR2 from the germline V gene are LNHDA and SQIVND (reference sequence). The CDR3, as DNA: TGTGCCACCCGGGGGGAGTACGAGCAGTACTTC. This codes for CATRGEYEQYF.

This clonotype was counted at least ten times. CDR3 region: CARSNLSYEQYF. DNA for the CDR3: TGTGCCAGAAGTAACTTATCCTACGAGCAGTACTTC. The chain recombines TRBV21-1 with TRBJ2-7. TRBV21-1 is termed a pseudogene. The CDR3 is 12 residues long.

This clonotype has only a few counts. V gene TRBV7-2 combines with J gene TRBJ2-2, with D uncertain. The CDR3 totals 14 residues. Germline V gives CDR1 SGHTA, CDR2 FQGNSA. The V and J ends lost 4 bases and 3 bases respectively, with 9 bases between them. Written as DNA, the CDR3 is TGTGCCAGCAGCTCTCCTGACTACACCGGGGAGCTGTTTTTT. Translation: CASSSPDYTGELFF.

Concerning this clonotype itself: Just one base apart from a much larger clone, this may be a read error. V gene TRBV7-8 combines with J gene TRBJ2-7; D is possibly TRBD1 (7 bases). CDR1 SGHVS and CDR2 FQNEAQ come from the germline V gene. This CDR3 has 14 amino acids. With 1 base removed from V and 4 bases from J, the gap between germline ends came to 11 bases. This CDR3 is CASSLGAGGYEQYF. The CDR3 DNA follows: TGTGCCAGCAGCTTAGGGGCAGGGGGGTACGAGCAGTACTTC.

Comment on this clonotype: A single base separates this from a much larger clone, so it may be a read error. This rearrangement joins TRBV12-3 or TRBV12-4 to TRBJ2-4; D call uncertain. CDR3 length: 15 residues. The ends were cut back, 5 bases at V and 8 bases at J, with 19 bases in the middle. The CDR3 nucleotides are TGTGCCAGCAGTCCCAGCCCTAGGGCCCCAGACATTCAGTACTTC. Translated: CASSPSPRAPDIQYF.

This rearrangement joins TRBV6-5 to TRBJ1-5, with D possibly TRBD1 on 6 matching bases. In germline, CDR1 is MNHEY, CDR2 SVGAGI. Between the trimmed V and J ends, which lost 4 bases and 4 bases, there was a span of 8 bases. This CDR3 region has 13 residues. This chain's CDR3 is CASSWGANQPQHF. CDR3 nucleotide sequence: TGTGCCAGCAGTTGGGGGGCTAATCAGCCCCAGCATTTT.

This clonotype was counted between two and nine times. J is TRBJ2-1 and V is TRBV10-1; tentatively, D is TRBD1 or TRBD2 (5 bases each). V gave up 3 bases and J gave up 9 bases, with 9 bases separating them. The CDR3 extends over 12 amino acids. Germline V CDR1 and CDR2: WNHNN, SYGVQD (reference sequence). DNA for the CDR3: TGCGCCAGCAGTGATGCTGGGACTGAGCAGTTCTTC. It encodes CASSDAGTEQFF.

This clonotype was found a few times. The gene calls are TRBV13 and TRBJ1-4, with D unresolved. V was trimmed by 4 bases and J by 3 bases, leaving 12 bases between them. The CDR3 has 15 residues. Per the germline V gene, CDR1 is PRHDT and CDR2 is FYEKMQ (reference sequence). The CDR3 loop reads CASSSGWGSNEKLFF. In nucleotides, the CDR3 is TGTGCCAGCAGCTCCGGCTGGGGATCTAATGAAAAACTGTTTTTT.

The rearrangement uses TRBV11-2 and TRBJ2-3, with D possibly being TRBD2 (5 bases). V was cut by 0 bases and J by 0 bases, with 10 bases left in between. The CDR3 totals 16 residues. The germline gives CDR1 SGHAT, CDR2 FQNNGV. The CDR3 loop is CASSLDGAASTDTQYF. CDR3 DNA sequence: TGTGCCAGCAGCTTAGATGGAGCGGCTAGCACAGATACGCAGTATTTT.

The rearrangement uses TRBV28 and TRBJ1-1; 8 positions match TRBD1. This CDR3 has 15 amino acids. The germline gives CDR1 MDHEN, CDR2 SYDVKM. V lost 5 bases and J lost 5; bases outside the gene matches: 10. The CDR3 region has the DNA TGTGCCAGCAGTATCCACTACAGGGGGGGGACTGAAGCTTTCTTT. Translation gives CASSIHYRGGTEAFF.

This clonotype was counted a few times. V is TRBV19 and J is TRBJ2-1; D remains unclear. Deletions cut 10 bases from V and 6 bases from J, with 28 bases between. The germline gives CDR1 LNHDA, CDR2 SQIVND (reference sequence). This CDR3 region has 17 residues. The DNA for the CDR3 is TGTGCCACCACCCTTCAAGCTGGCGCAACCCCCGGCAATGAGCAGTTCTTC. Translated: CATTLQAGATPGNEQFF. The complete variable domain, with remaining parts taken from reference TRBV19 and TRBJ2-1, reads DGGITQSPKYLFRKEGQNVTLSCEQNLNHDAMYWYRQDPGQGLRLIYYSQIVNDFQKGDIAEGYSVSREKKESFPLTVTSAQKNPTAFYLCATTLQAGATPGNEQFFGPGTRLTVL.

This chain uses TRBV7-9 with TRBJ1-2; 10 bases agree with TRBD1. Germline V gives CDR1 SEHNR, CDR2 FQNEAQ (reference sequence). The junction had 11 bases not matched to a gene; V was cut back by 5 bases and J by 5 bases. CDR3 length: 16 residues. The CDR3, as DNA: TGTGCCAGCAGCCCTTGGACAGGGGGGAGTATTTATGGCTACACCTTC. This codes for CASSPWTGGSIYGYTF.

The chain combines TRBV7-9 with TRBJ2-7; the D call may be TRBD1 or TRBD2 (5 bases each). CDR3 length: 16 residues. Germline-derived CDR1 and CDR2 are SEHNR and FQNEAQ (reference sequence). V was pared by 4 bases and J by 4 bases, with 20 bases between. For the CDR3, the DNA is TGTGCCAGCAGCTCAACCACCCGGGACGCTGCATACGAGCAGTACTTC. It specifies CASSSTTRDAAYEQYF.

This clonotype was observed once. The gene calls are TRBV6-6 and TRBJ2-7, with D possibly being TRBD1 (6 bases). V lost 6 bases, J lost 3 bases, and 12 bases lay in between. CDR3 length: 13 amino acids. Germline loops: CDR1 MNHNY, CDR2 SVGAGI (reference sequence). The chain's CDR3 is CASSKRGIYEQYF. In nucleotides, the CDR3 is TGTGCCAGCAGCAAGAGGGGGATCTACGAGCAGTACTTC.

The chain couples TRBV24-1 to TRBJ2-1; 7 nucleotides match TRBD1. The junction had 8 bases not matched to a gene; V was cut back by 4 bases and J by 3 bases. The CDR3 has 16 amino acids. The germline gives CDR1 KGHDR, CDR2 SFDVKD. The CDR3 here is CATSEYRGTGYNEQFF. The CDR3, as DNA: TGTGCCACCAGTGAATACAGGGGAACGGGCTACAATGAGCAGTTCTTC.

At least ten counts were recorded for this clonotype. The rearrangement joins TRBV20-1 to TRBJ2-5, with no clear D. The CDR3 contains 11 residues. Looked up from germline, CDR1 is DFQATT and CDR2 is SNEGSKA (reference sequence). V was clipped by 5 bases and J by 5 bases, with 9 bases between them. The CDR3: CSAATPETQYF. CDR3 DNA sequence: TGCAGTGCTGCCACCCCGGAGACCCAGTACTTC.

This clonotype has only one observation. The junction departs from germline at one end; a sequencing error may be responsible. This chain uses TRBV7-9 with TRBJ2-3; 9 nucleotides agree with TRBD2. The CDR3 spans 15 residues. Germline-derived CDR1 and CDR2 are SEHNR and FQNEAQ (reference sequence). The CDR3 is CASCQGLADTDTQIF. The CDR3 DNA is TGTGCCAGCTGCCAGGGACTAGCCGACACAGATACGCAGATTTTT.

Worth noting for this clonotype: A much bigger clone sits one base away, suggesting this may be a read error. The chain couples TRBV6-6 to TRBJ2-3; D gene unclear. The CDR3 runs to 15 residues. The V gene's germline CDR1 is MNHNY and CDR2 SVGAGI (reference sequence). In DNA, the CDR3 is TGTGCCAGCAGTTACGGTGTCAGTCGCACAGATTCGCAGTATTTT. It specifies CASSYGVSRTDSQYF.

This clonotype turned up a few times. The rearrangement uses TRBV24-1 and TRBJ2-1; tentative D call: TRBD2 (6 bases). The CDR3 is 16 amino acids. CDR1 is KGHDR and CDR2 is SFDVKD in the germline V gene. V was clipped by 3 bases and J by 4 bases, with 15 bases between them. In nucleotides, the CDR3 is TGTGCCACCAGTGATACCGGGGGACCCCGGTACAATGAGCAGTTCTTC. It yields the protein CATSDTGGPRYNEQFF.

This clonotype was seen a handful of times. The chain couples TRBV18 to TRBJ2-3; 10 bases fit TRBD1. The length of the CDR3 is 14 residues. Germline CDR1 is KGHSH and CDR2 is LQKENI. The junction had 0 bases not matched to a gene; V was cut back by 3 bases and J by 3 bases. The CDR3 region has the DNA TGTGCCAGCTCACCGGACAGGGGGACAGATACGCAGTATTTT. Protein: CASSPDRGTDTQYF.

A note on this clonotype: A clone one base away is much larger, so this may be a read error. The V call is TRBV7-8, the J call TRBJ2-2, with D possibly matching TRBD2 (6 bases). The CDR3 runs to 17 residues. Looked up from germline, CDR1 is SGHVS and CDR2 is FQNEAQ. This CDR3 is CAGSLNRGTTNTGELFF. The CDR3 DNA sequence: TGTGCCGGCAGCCTAAATCGCGGGACGACCAACACCGGGGAGCTGTTTTTT.

This clonotype was found many times. This chain links TRBV20-1 with TRBJ1-5, with TRBD1 as a possible D gene (5 bases). The germline gives CDR1 DFQATT, CDR2 SNEGSKA (reference sequence). This CDR3 contains 14 residues. The germline V and J ends were trimmed by 5 bases and 6 bases, with 17 bases remaining between them. The CDR3 sequence is CSAVEPQGTQPQHF. As DNA, the CDR3 is TGCAGTGCTGTAGAGCCCCAAGGGACTCAGCCCCAGCATTTT.

This clonotype was observed a single time. The gene calls are TRBV20-1 and TRBJ2-7; perhaps TRBD1 as D (6 bases). CDR3 size: 15 residues. CDR1 is DFQATT and CDR2 is SNEGSKA in the germline V gene (reference sequence). Trimming took off 6 bases at V and 2 bases at J, with 20 bases between the two ends. The CDR3 DNA reads TGCAGTGCAGCCCCAATTCCGGGACATACCTACGAGCAGTACTTC. Encoded protein: CSAAPIPGHTYEQYF.

This clonotype came up a few times. The chain carries TRBV4-3 and TRBJ2-2, with 11 bases that match TRBD2. V trimming: 4 bases; J trimming: 7 bases; junction bases outside the gene matches: 2. CDR3 length: 14 amino acids. Germline lookup yields CDR1 LGHNA and CDR2 YSLEER. In nucleotides, the CDR3 is TGCGCCAGCAGCCTTAGCGGGAGGGGCGGGGAGCTGTTTTTT. It specifies CASSLSGRGGELFF.

With respect to this clonotype: At one end the junction does not follow the germline gene, possibly because of a read error. This sequence joins TRBV28 and TRBJ2-7; TRBD2 is a possible D gene (6 bases). The germline V gene encodes CDR1 MDHEN and CDR2 SYDVKM. This CDR3 is built from 12 residues. CDR3 coding DNA: TGTGCCAGCAGTTTGGGAGGCTACAAGCAGTACTTC. It is translated as CASSLGGYKQYF.

In its sample, this clonotype was seen a few times. The chain joins TRBV6-2 or TRBV6-3 to TRBJ2-7; D is perhaps TRBD2 (5 bases). The length of the CDR3 is 16 residues. Trimming cost V 6 bases and J 7 bases, with 25 bases left between them. The germline gives CDR1 MNHEY, CDR2 SVGEGT. The CDR3 coding sequence is TGTGCCAGCAGGCGACAAGTCGGCAGAGGCTCGGGGGAGCAGTACTTC. Translated: CASRRQVGRGSGEQYF.

This clonotype was recorded many times. The chain has TRBV20-1 and TRBJ2-7, with 8 bases aligning to TRBD2. The CDR3 is 11 amino acids. In germline, CDR1 is DFQATT, CDR2 SNEGSKA (reference sequence). The V segment lost 5 bases and the J segment 7 bases; nucleotides outside the gene matches: 4. Here the CDR3 DNA reads TGCAGTGCTCCACTAGCGGTTGAGCAGTACTTC. Its protein is CSAPLAVEQYF.

On this clonotype itself: A read error may be the cause here, since a much bigger clone is one base away. The V gene is TRBV6-6, the J gene TRBJ2-3, with unresolved D. Germline CDR1 reads MNHNY; CDR2 reads SVGAGI (reference sequence). The CDR3 loop spans 15 amino acids. CDR3 in amino acids: CASCYGVSRTDTQYF. DNA for the CDR3: TGTGCCAGCTGTTACGGTGTCAGTCGCACAGATACGCAGTATTTT.

About this clonotype: It may be a read error: a sequence one base away is much more abundant. The chain links TRBV29-1 to TRBJ1-1, with D uncertain. Germline-derived CDR1 and CDR2 are SQVTM and ANQGSEA. There are 12 residues in the CDR3. The CDR3 DNA reads TGCAGCGTTGAATCCGGGAATACTGAAGCTTCCTTT. It yields the protein CSVESGNTEASF.

This clonotype was seen a handful of times. This sequence joins TRBV5-1 and TRBJ2-1; no firm D call. Per the germline V gene, CDR1 is SGHRS and CDR2 is YFSETQ. CDR3 length: 13 residues. V lost 1 base and J lost 2, with 4 bases in between. CDR3 residues: CASSLLPYNEQFF. CDR3 DNA: TGCGCCAGCAGCTTGTTACCCTACAATGAGCAGTTCTTC.